Listed below are T cell receptor beta chains from one sample, sequenced in a study of post-analysis software for immune sequencing data. TCRdb itself ran the PCR reads through MiXCR, one entry per CDR3 protein. The sample holds a few hundred thousand distinct CDR3 sequences, around 34% seen once. The sequenced material came from blood. These TCRs come from a girl under 18 with multiple sclerosis. Each CDR3 is given with its conserved first and last residue. Each record gives: clone size, D gene, V gene, J gene, CDR3 protein, CDR3 DNA. A D gene is named only where the DNA matches it firmly. Clone size is given for some rows only: seen once, a few or many times, or a class if the clone is expanded.

>-|-|TRBV7-2|TRBJ2-1
CASSLDGAGNEQFF
TGTGCCAGCAGCTTAGATGGGGCGGGTAATGAGCAGTTCTTC
>-|TRBD2|TRBV10-3|TRBJ2-3
CAISDSGGTDTQYF
TGTGCCATCAGTGACAGCGGGGGCACAGATACGCAGTATTTT
>-|-|TRBV4-1|TRBJ2-7
CASSQAQVLSYEQYF
TGCGCCAGCAGCCAAGCACAGGTCCTCTCCTACGAGCAGTACTTC
>many|-|TRBV20-1|TRBJ2-5
CSAVVQLEETQYF
TGCAGTGCCGTTGTACAGCTAGAAGAGACCCAGTACTTC
>-|-|TRBV5-6|TRBJ2-7
CASSFQRLKFYEQYF
TGTGCCAGCAGCTTCCAGCGCCTCAAGTTCTACGAGCAGTACTTC
>many|-|TRBV20-1|TRBJ1-2
CSARTPNYGYTF
TGCAGTGCTAGGACACCTAACTATGGCTACACCTTC
>-|TRBD2|TRBV29-1|TRBJ2-5
CSAAPRTSGRETQYF
TGCAGCGCCGCCCCCCGGACTAGCGGGAGAGAGACCCAGTACTTC
>-|-|TRBV6-5|TRBJ2-5
CASRKASLETQYF
TGTGCCAGCCGTAAAGCCTCCCTAGAGACCCAGTACTTC
>-|TRBD1|TRBV7-2|TRBJ2-6
CASSLVGTGLSGANVLTF
TGTGCCAGCAGCTTAGTAGGGACAGGGTTGTCTGGGGCCAACGTCCTGACTTTC
>-|TRBD1|TRBV5-1|TRBJ2-7
CASSSWTGDPYEQYF
TGCGCCAGCAGCTCGTGGACAGGGGATCCCTACGAGCAGTACTTC
>-|-|TRBV5-1|TRBJ2-1
CASSPVVYSYNEQFF
TGCGCCAGCAGCCCGGTGGTGTATTCCTACAATGAGCAGTTCTTC
>-|-|TRBV4-3|TRBJ1-2
CASSHQQGSPNYGYTF
TGCGCCAGCAGCCACCAACAGGGATCACCTAACTATGGCTACACCTTC
>-|TRBD1|TRBV7-2|TRBJ1-1
CASRKGQGVYTEAFF
TGTGCCAGCAGGAAGGGACAGGGAGTCTACACTGAAGCTTTCTTT
>many|TRBD1|TRBV4-1|TRBJ1-4
CASSVGQAINEKLFF
TGCGCCAGCAGCGTAGGACAGGCCATCAATGAAAAACTGTTTTTT
>few|-|TRBV28|TRBJ2-3
CASSPRGNRADTQYF
TGTGCCAGCAGTCCGCGGGGAAATCGCGCAGATACGCAGTATTTT
>-|-|TRBV6-6|TRBJ2-3
CASSRGRRGTDTQYF
TGTGCCAGCAGTCGAGGGCGTCGTGGCACAGATACGCAGTATTTT
>-|-|TRBV27|TRBJ2-7
CASSYSGGGEQYF
TGTGCCAGCAGTTATTCAGGAGGCGGCGAGCAGTACTTC
>many|-|TRBV6-5|TRBJ1-6
CASSRTTGPYNSPLHF
TGTGCCAGCAGCCGAACAACAGGACCCTATAATTCACCCCTCCACTTT
>many|-|TRBV7-3|TRBJ1-2
CASSAGPGLGYTF
TGTGCCAGCAGCGCGGGACCGGGACTTGGCTACACCTTC
>-|TRBD1|TRBV20-1|TRBJ2-5
CSARDQGGLETQYF
TGCAGTGCTAGAGATCAAGGGGGCTTAGAGACCCAGTACTTC
>many|TRBD2|TRBV20-1|TRBJ2-7
CSARRTSGSEQYF
TGCAGTGCTAGGCGGACTAGCGGGAGCGAGCAGTACTTC
>-|-|TRBV6-1|TRBJ1-2
CVTAPREGGYTF
TGTGTCACCGCCCCAAGGGAAGGCGGCTACACCTTC
>many|TRBD1|TRBV12-3/TRBV12-4|TRBJ1-1
CASSPGQGVEAFF
TGTGCCAGCAGCCCTGGACAGGGGGTAGAGGCTTTCTTT
>-|-|TRBV12-3/TRBV12-4|TRBJ2-7
CASSLRFTYEQYF
TGTGCCAGCAGTTTGCGGTTTACCTACGAGCAGTACTTC
>many|TRBD2|TRBV15|TRBJ2-1
CATSSFPLLAGVRASSYNEQFF
TGTGCCACCAGCAGTTTTCCTCTTCTAGCGGGAGTTCGCGCCTCCTCCTACAATGAGCAGTTCTTC
>many|-|TRBV11-2|TRBJ2-1
CASSASPWGSYNEQFF
TGTGCCAGCAGCGCTTCCCCATGGGGCTCCTACAATGAGCAGTTCTTC
>-|-|TRBV7-6|TRBJ1-4
CASSLVGRDDALFF
TGTGCCAGCAGCTTAGTCGGCAGGGATGACGCACTGTTTTTT
>few|-|TRBV27|TRBJ2-3
CASSLSNRMGGTDTQYF
TGTGCCAGCAGTTTATCGAACCGAATGGGAGGCACAGATACGCAGTATTTT